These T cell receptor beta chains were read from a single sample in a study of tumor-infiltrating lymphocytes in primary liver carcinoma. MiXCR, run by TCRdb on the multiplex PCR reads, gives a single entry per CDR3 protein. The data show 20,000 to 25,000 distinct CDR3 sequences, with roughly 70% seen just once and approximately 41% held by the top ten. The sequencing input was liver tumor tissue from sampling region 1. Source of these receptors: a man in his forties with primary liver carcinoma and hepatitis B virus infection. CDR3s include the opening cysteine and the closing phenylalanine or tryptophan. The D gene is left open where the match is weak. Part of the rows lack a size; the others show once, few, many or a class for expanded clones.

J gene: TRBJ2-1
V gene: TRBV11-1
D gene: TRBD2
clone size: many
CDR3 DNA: TGTGCCAGCAGCCTGGGACTAGCGGGAGAAGTTGACAATGAGCAGTTCTTC
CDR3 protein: CASSLGLAGEVDNEQFF

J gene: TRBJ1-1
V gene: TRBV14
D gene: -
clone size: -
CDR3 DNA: TGTGCCATCAGGCCCCGGGAGGGAAGCACTGAAGCTCTCTTT
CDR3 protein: CAIRPREGSTEALF

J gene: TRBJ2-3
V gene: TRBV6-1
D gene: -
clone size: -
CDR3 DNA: TGTGCCAACTGTATGGGACTGGGCCAAGATACGCAGTATTTT
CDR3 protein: CANCMGLGQDTQYF

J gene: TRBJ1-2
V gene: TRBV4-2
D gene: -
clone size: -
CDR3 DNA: TGTGTCAGCAGCCAAGACATGGGCAGGGGTGGTGGTTACACCTTC
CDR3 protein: CVSSQDMGRGGGYTF

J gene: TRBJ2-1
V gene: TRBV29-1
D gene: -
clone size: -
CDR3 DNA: TGCATCGTCGCCACGCCTCGACCCTGGTCCCGTCAAGAGCAGTTCTTC
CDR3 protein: CIVATPRPWSRQEQFF

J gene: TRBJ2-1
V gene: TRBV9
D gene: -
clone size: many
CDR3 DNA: TGTGCCAGCAGCGTAAATAGGGGTGAGCAGTTCTTC
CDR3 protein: CASSVNRGEQFF

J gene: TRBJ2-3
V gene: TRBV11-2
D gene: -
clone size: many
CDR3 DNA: TGTGCCAGCAGTTTAGGGGGACTAACGTACACGTCAGATACGCAGTATTTT
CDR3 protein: CASSLGGLTYTSDTQYF

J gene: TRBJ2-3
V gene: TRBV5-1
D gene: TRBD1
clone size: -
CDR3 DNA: TGTGCCAGCCGACCGGGACAGTCAAACACAGATACGCAGTATTTT
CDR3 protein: CASRPGQSNTDTQYF

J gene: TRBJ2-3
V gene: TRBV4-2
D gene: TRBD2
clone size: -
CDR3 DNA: TGTGACAGCAGCCAAGTGGCGCTTCCAGCGGGAGCGACAGATACGCAGTGTTTT
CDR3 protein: CDSSQVALPAGATDTQCF

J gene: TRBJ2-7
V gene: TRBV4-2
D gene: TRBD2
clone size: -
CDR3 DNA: TGTGCTAGCAACCAAGTGGCTAGCGGGGTTTCCTACGAGCAGTACTTC
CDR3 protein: CASNQVASGVSYEQYF

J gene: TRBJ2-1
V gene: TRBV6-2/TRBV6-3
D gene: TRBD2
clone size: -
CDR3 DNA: TGTGCCAACTTCTCCTGGACTAGTGGGAACAATAAGCAGTTCTTC
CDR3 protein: CANFSWTSGNNKQFF

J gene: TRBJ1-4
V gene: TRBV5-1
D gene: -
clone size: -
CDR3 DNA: TGCGCCAGCAGCTTCGGTCAATCGGCTAATGAAAAACTGGTTTTT
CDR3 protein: CASSFGQSANEKLVF

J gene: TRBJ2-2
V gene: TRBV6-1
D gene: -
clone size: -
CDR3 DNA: TGTGCCAGCAGTGAAATCGGAAGGCAGGCCCTCGAAGGGGAGCTGTTTTTT
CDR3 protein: CASSEIGRQALEGELFF

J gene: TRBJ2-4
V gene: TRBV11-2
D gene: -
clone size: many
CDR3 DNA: TGTGCCAGCAGCTTAGACGGTACCAAAAACATTCAGTACTTC
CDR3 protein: CASSLDGTKNIQYF

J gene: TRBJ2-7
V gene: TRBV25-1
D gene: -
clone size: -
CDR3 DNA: TGTACCAGCAACACTATCGAAGCGGACGAGCAGCACTTC
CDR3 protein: CTSNTIEADEQHF

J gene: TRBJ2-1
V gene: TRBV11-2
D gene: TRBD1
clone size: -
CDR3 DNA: TGTACCAGCAGCCCCGACAGGGGGTGTGAGCAGTTCTTT
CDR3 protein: CTSSPDRGCEQFF

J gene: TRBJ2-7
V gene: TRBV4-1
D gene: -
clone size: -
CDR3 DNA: TGCGCCAACAGCCACGCCAGCAGTACCTCCTACGAGCAGTACTTC
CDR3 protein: CANSHASSTSYEQYF

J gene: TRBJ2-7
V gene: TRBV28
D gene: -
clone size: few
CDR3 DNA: TGCGCCAGCAGCGGAGGGGGACATGGGACCTACGAGCAGTACTTC
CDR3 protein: CASSGGGHGTYEQYF

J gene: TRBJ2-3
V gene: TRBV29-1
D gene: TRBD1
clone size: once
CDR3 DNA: TGCAGCATTGAACCCTCTAGGGGGACAGATACGCTGTATTTT
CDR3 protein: CSIEPSRGTDTLYF

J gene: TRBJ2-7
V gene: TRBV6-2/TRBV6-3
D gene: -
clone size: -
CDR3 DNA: TGTGCTAGCAGTTACTTGAAGGGGTTCGAGGACCAGTACTTC
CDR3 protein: CASSYLKGFEDQYF

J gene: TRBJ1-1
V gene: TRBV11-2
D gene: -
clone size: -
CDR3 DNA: TGTGCCAGCAGGCCATCCAGGGGCTTAGTGGACACTGAAGCTTTCTTT
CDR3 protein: CASRPSRGLVDTEAFF

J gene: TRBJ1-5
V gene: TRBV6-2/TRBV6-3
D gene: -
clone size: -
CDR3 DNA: TGTGCCAGCACCTTCGACAGTTACAGCAATCGGCCCCAGCATTTT
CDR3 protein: CASTFDSYSNRPQHF

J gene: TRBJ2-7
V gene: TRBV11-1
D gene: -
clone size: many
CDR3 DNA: TGTGCCAGCAGGATTTCCTACGAGCAGTACTTC
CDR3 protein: CASRISYEQYF

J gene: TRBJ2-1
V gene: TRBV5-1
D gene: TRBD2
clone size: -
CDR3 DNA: TGCGCCAGCAGCAGGCCTCTAGCGGGAGTCTTCTACAATGAGCAGTCCTTC
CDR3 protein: CASSRPLAGVFYNEQSF

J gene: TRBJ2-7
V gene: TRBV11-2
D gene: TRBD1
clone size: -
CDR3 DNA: TGTGTCAGTAGCTTAGCTCCGGGACAGGGGGCGGTGCAATACTTC
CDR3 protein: CVSSLAPGQGAVQYF

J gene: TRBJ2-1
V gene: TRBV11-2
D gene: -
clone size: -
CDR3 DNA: TGTGCCTGCGGCTTGAAGGCTGGTCGGCACAATGAGCAGTTCTTC
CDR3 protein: CACGLKAGRHNEQFF

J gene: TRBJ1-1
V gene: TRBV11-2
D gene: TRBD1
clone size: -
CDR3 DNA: TGTGCCAGTAGGGCCCTAGGACAGGGCGGTGAAGCTTTCTTT
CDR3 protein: CASRALGQGGEAFF

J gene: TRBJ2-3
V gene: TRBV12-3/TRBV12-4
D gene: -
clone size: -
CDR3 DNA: TGTGCCAGCACCTCGGGGAGGAACGGGGGCATAGATACGCGGTATTTT
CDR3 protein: CASTSGRNGGIDTRYF

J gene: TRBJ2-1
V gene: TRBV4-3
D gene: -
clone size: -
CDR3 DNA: TGCGCCAGCAGCCTAGATACAGTAGAAACCTACAATGAGCAGTTCTTC
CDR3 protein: CASSLDTVETYNEQFF